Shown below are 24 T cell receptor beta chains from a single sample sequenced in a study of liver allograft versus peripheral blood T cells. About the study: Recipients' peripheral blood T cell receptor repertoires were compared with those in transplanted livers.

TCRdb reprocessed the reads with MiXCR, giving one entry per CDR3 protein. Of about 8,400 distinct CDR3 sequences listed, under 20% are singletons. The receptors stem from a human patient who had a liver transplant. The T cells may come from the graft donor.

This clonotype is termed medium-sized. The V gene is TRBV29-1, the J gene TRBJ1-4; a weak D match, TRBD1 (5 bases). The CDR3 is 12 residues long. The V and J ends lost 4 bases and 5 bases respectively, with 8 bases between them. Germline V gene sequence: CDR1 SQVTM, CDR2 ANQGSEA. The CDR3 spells CSVVSGNEKLFF. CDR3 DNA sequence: TGCAGCGTTGTTTCAGGGAATGAAAAACTGTTTTTT. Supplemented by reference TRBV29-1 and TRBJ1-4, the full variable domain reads SAVISQKPSRDICQRGTSLTIQCQVDSQVTMMFWYRQQPGQSLTLIATANQGSEATYESGFVIDKFPISRPNLTFSTLTVSNMSPEDSSIYLCSVVSGNEKLFFGSGTQLSVL.

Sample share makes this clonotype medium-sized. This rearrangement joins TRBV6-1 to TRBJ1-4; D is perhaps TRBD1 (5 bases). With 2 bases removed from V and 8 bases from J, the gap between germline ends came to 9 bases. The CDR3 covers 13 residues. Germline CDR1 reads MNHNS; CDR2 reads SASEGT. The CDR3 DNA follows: TGTGCCAGCAGTGAAATTGGGACCGAAAAACTGTTTTTT. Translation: CASSEIGTEKLFF.

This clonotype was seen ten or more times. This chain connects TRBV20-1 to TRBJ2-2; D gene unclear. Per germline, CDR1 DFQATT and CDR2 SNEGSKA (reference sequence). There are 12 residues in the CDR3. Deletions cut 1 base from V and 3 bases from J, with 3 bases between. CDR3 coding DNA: TGCAGTGCTAGAGGGGACACCGGGGAGCTGTTTTTT. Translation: CSARGDTGELFF.

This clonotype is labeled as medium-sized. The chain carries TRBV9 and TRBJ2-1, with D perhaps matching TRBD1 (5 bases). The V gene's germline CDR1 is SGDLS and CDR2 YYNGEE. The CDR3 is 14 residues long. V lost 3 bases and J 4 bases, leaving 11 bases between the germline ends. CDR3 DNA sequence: TGTGCCAGCAGCGGTACAGGCCGATACAATGAGCAGTTCTTC. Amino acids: CASSGTGRYNEQFF.

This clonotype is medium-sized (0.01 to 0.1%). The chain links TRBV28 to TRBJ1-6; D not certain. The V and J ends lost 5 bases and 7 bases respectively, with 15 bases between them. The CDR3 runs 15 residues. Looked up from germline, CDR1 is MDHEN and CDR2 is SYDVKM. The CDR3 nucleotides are TGTGCCAGCAGTGCCCGGGCCTTGGGCAATTCACCCCTCCACTTT. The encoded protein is CASSARALGNSPLHF.

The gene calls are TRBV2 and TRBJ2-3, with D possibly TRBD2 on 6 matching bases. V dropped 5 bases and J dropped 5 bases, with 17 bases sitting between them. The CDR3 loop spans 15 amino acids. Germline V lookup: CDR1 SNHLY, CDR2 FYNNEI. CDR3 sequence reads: CASSWTNPLGDTQYF. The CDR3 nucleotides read TGTGCCAGCAGTTGGACTAATCCCCTCGGAGATACGCAGTATTTT.

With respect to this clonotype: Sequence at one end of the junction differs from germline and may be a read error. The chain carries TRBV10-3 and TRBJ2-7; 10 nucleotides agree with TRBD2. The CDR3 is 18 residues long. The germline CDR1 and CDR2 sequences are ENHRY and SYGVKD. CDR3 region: CASSHGAASGGLSYEQYF. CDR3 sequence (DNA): TGTGCCAGCAGTCACGGGGCGGCTAGCGGGGGCCTCTCCTACGAGCAGTACTTC.

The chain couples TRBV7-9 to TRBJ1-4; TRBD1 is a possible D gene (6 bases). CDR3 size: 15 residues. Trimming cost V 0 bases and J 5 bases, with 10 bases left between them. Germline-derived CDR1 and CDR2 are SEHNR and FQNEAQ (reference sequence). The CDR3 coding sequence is TGTGCCAGCAGCTTAGCCGGGACACAAAATGAAAAACTGTTTTTT. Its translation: CASSLAGTQNEKLFF.

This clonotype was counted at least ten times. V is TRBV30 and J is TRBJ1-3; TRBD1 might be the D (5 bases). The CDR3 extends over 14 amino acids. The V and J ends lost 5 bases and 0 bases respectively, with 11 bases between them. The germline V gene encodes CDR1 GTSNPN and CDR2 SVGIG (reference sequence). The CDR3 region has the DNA TGTGCCTGGGCTAATGGGGCCTCTGGAAACACCATATATTTT. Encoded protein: CAWANGASGNTIYF.

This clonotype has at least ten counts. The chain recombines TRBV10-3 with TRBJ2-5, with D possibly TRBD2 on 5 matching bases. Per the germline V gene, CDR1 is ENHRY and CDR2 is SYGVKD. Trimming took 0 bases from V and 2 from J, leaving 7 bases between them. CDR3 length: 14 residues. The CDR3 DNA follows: TGTGCCATCAGTGAGTCGCTAGCTCAAGAGACCCAGTACTTC. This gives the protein CAISESLAQETQYF.

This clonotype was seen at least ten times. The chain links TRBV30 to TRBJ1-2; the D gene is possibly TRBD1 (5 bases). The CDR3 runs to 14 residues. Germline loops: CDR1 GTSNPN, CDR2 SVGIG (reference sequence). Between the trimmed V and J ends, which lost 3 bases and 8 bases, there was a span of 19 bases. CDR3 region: CAWRGGDYRRGYTF. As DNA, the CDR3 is TGTGCCTGGAGGGGAGGGGATTACCGTCGAGGCTACACCTTC.

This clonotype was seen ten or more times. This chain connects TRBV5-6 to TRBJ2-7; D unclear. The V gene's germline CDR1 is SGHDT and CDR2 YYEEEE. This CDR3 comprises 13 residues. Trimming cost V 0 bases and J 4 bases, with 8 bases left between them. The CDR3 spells CASSLAGNYEQYF. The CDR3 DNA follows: TGTGCCAGCAGCTTGGCAGGAAATTACGAGCAGTACTTC.

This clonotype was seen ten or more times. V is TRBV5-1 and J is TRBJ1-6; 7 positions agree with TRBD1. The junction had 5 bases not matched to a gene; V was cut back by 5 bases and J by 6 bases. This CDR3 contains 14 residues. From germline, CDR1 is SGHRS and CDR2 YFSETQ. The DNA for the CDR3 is TGCGCCAGCAGGGGGACAGCAGTTAATTCACCCCTCCACTTT. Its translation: CASRGTAVNSPLHF.

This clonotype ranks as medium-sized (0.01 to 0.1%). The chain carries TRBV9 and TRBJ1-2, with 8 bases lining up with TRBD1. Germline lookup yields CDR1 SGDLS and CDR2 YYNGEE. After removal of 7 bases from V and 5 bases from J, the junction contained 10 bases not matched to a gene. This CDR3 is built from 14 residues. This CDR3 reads CASGHQGARYGYTF. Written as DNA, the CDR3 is TGTGCCAGCGGACACCAGGGGGCGCGGTATGGCTACACCTTC. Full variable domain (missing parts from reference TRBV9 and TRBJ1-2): DSGVTQTPKHLITATGQRVTLRCSPRSGDLSVYWYQQSLDQGLQFLIQYYNGEERAKGNILERFSAQQFPDLHSELNLSSLELGDSALYFCASGHQGARYGYTFGSGTRLTVV.

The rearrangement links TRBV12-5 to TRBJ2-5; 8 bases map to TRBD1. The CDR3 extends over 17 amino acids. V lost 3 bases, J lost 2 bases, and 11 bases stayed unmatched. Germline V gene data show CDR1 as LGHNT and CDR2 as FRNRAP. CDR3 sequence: CASGFRSGTGRQETQYF. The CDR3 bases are TGTGCTAGTGGTTTCCGGTCCGGGACAGGAAGACAAGAGACCCAGTACTTC. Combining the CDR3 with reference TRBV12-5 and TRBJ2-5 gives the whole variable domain DARVTQTPRHKVTEMGQEVTMRCQPILGHNTVFWYRQTMMQGLELLAYFRNRAPLDDSGMPKDRFSAEMPDATLATLKIQPSEPRDSAVYFCASGFRSGTGRQETQYFGPGTRLLVL.

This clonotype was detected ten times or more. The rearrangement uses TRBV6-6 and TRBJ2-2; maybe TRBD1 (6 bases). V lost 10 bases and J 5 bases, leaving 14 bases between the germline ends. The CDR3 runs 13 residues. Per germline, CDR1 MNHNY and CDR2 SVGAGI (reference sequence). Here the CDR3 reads CATGQSLTGELFF. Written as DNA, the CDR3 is TGTGCCACTGGACAGTCGCTGACCGGGGAGCTGTTTTTT.

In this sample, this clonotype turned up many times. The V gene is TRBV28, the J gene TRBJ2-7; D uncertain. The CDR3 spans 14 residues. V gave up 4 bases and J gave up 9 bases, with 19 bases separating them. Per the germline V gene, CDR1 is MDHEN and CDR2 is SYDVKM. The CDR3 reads CASSSPTFLRGQYF. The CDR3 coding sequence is TGTGCCAGCAGTTCCCCGACATTTCTACGAGGGCAGTACTTC.

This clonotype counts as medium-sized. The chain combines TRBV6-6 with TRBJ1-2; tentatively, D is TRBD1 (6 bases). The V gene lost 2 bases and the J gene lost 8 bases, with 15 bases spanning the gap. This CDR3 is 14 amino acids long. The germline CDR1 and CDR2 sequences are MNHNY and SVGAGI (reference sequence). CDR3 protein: CASSYGQGHRGYTF. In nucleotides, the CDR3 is TGTGCCAGCAGTTACGGGCAGGGGCACAGGGGCTACACCTTC.

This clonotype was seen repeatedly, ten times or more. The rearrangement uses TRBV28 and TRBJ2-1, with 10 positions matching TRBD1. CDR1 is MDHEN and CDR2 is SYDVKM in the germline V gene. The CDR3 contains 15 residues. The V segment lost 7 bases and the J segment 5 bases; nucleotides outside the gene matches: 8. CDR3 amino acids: CASIHRDRGHNEQFF. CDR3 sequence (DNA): TGTGCCAGCATACACCGGGACAGGGGCCACAATGAGCAGTTCTTC.

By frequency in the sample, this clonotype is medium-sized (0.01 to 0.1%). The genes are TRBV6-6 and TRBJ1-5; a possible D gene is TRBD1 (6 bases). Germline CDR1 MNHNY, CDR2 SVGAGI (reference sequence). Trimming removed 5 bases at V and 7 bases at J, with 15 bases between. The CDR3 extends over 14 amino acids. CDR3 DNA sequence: TGTGCCAGCAGTACATCACAGGGTAAGCAGCCCCAGCATTTT. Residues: CASSTSQGKQPQHF.

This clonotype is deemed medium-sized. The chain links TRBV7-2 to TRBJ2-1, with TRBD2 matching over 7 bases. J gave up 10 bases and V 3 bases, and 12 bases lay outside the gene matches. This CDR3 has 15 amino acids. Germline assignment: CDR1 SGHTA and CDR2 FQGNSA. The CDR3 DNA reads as TGTGCCAGCAGCTTGCAGCCCGGGACTATAGCCGAGCAGTTCTTC. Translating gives CASSLQPGTIAEQFF. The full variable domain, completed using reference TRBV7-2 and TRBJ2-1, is GAGVSQSPSNKVTEKGKDVELRCDPISGHTALYWYRQSLGQGLEFLIYFQGNSAPDKSGLPSDRFSAERTGGSVSTLTIQRTQQEDSAVYLCASSLQPGTIAEQFFGPGTRLTVL.

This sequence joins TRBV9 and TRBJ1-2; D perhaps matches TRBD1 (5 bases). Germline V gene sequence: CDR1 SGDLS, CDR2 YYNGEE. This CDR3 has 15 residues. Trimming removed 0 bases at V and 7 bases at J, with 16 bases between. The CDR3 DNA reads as TGTGCCAGCAGCGTAGCGGGAGCGGGGGTTGGTGGCTACACCTTC. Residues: CASSVAGAGVGGYTF. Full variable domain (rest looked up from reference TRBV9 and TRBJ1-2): DSGVTQTPKHLITATGQRVTLRCSPRSGDLSVYWYQQSLDQGLQFLIQYYNGEERAKGNILERFSAQQFPDLHSELNLSSLELGDSALYFCASSVAGAGVGGYTFGSGTRLTVV.

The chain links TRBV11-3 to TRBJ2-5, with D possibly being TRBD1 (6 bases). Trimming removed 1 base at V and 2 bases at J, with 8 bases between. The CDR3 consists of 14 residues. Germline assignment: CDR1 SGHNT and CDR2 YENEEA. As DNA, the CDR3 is TGTGCCAGCAGCTTAGGAGGGGGACAAGAGACCCAGTACTTC. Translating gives CASSLGGGQETQYF.

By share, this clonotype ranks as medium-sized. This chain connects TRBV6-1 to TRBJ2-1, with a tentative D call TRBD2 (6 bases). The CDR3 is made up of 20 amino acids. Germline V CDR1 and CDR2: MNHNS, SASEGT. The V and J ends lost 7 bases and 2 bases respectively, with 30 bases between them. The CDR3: CASKRLPEGVGSGAYNEQFF. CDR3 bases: TGTGCCAGCAAAAGGCTTCCGGAGGGTGTGGGCTCTGGGGCCTACAATGAGCAGTTCTTC.